This T cell receptor beta chain was recovered during a study of cytomegalovirus exposure and HLA in healthy donors. J lost 2 bases, V lost 6 bases, and 6 bases had no gene match. This CDR3 is built from 16 residues. Germline CDR1 reads MNHNY; CDR2 reads SVGAGI (reference sequence). The PCR was carried out with 60 Vbeta primers and 13 Jbeta primers. Method: immunoSEQ multiplex PCR; TCRdb's copy keeps in-frame clones and lacks some. The sample shows approximately 150,000 clones, roughly 76% of them seen only once. V and J are TRBV6-6 and TRBJ2-5; 13 bases are shared with TRBD2. The specimen sequenced was PBMCs. This TCR came from a human donor in good health. CDR3: CASRRTSGGAQETQYF. In DNA form, the CDR3 reads TGTGCCAGCAGGCGGACTAGCGGGGGAGCTCAAGAGACCCAGTACTTC.